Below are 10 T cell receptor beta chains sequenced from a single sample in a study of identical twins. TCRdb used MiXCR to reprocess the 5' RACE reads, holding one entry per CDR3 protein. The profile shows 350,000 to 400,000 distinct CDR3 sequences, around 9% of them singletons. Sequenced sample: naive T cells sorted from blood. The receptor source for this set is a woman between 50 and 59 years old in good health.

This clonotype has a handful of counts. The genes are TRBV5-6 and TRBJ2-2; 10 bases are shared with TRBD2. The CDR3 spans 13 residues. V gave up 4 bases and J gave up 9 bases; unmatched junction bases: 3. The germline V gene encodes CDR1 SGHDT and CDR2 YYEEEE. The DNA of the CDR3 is TGTGCCAGCAGCAAACTAGCGGGGAGGGAGCTGTTTTTT. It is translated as CASSKLAGRELFF.

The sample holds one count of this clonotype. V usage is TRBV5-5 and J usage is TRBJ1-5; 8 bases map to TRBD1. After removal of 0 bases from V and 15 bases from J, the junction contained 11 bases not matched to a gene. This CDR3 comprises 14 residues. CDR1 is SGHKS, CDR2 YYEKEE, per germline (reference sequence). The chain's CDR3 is CASSLGVAGQGGHF. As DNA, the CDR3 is TGTGCCAGCAGCTTGGGCGTGGCCGGACAGGGTGGGCATTTT. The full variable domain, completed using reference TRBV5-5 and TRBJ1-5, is DAGVTQSPTHLIKTRGQQVTLRCSPISGHKSVSWYQQVLGQGPQFIFQYYEKEERGRGNFPDRFSARQFPNYSSELNVNALLLGDSALYLCASSLGVAGQGGHFGDGTRLSIL.

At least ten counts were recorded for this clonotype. Here the CDR3 reads CAISEKALQGETQYF. The CDR3 DNA is TGTGCCATCAGTGAAAAAGCGCTTCAGGGAGAGACCCAGTACTTC. The rearrangement links TRBV10-3 to TRBJ2-5; TRBD1 might be the D (5 bases). Germline V lookup: CDR1 ENHRY, CDR2 SYGVKD. The V and J ends lost 3 bases and 4 bases respectively, with 15 bases between them. The CDR3 spans 15 residues.

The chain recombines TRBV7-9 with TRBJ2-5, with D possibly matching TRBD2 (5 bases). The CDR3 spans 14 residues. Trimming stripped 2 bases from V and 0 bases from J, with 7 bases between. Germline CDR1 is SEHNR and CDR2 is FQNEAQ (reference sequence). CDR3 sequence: CASSLIGDQETQYF. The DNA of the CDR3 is TGTGCCAGCAGCTTAATCGGGGACCAAGAGACCCAGTACTTC.

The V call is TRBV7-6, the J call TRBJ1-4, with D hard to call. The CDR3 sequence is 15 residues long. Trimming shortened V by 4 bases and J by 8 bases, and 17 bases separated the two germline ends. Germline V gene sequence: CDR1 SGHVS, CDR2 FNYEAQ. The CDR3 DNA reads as TGTGCCAGCAGCTCTCAGACGGGAAGATGGGAAAAACTGTTTTTT. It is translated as CASSSQTGRWEKLFF.

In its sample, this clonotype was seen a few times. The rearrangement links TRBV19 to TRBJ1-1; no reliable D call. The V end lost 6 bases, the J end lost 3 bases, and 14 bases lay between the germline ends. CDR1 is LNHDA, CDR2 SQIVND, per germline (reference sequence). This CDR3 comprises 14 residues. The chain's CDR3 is CASSDRRRDTEAFF. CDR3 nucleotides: TGTGCCAGTAGCGACCGCAGGAGGGACACTGAAGCTTTCTTT.

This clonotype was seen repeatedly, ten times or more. Written as DNA, the CDR3 is TGTGCCAGCAGCTTAGCCAGGGCGAACACTGAAGCTTTCTTT. Encoded protein: CASSLARANTEAFF. This chain uses TRBV7-9 with TRBJ1-1; a weak D match, TRBD1 (5 bases). The ends were cut back, 0 bases at V and 1 base at J, with 6 bases in the middle. Germline CDR1 reads SEHNR; CDR2 reads FQNEAQ (reference sequence). CDR3 length: 14 residues. Full variable domain (outside the CDR3, taken from reference TRBV7-9 and TRBJ1-1): DTGVSQNPRHKITKRGQNVTFRCDPISEHNRLYWYRQTLGQGPEFLTYFQNEAQLEKSRLLSDRFSAERPKGSFSTLEIQRTEQGDSAMYLCASSLARANTEAFFGQGTRLTVV.

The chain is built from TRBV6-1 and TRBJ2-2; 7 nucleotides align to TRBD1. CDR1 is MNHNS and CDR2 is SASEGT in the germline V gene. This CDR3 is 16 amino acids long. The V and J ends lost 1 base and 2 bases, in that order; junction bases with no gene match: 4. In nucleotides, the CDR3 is TGTGCCAGCAGTGAAGGGACAGGCTTAAACACCGGGGAGCTGTTTTTT. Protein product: CASSEGTGLNTGELFF.

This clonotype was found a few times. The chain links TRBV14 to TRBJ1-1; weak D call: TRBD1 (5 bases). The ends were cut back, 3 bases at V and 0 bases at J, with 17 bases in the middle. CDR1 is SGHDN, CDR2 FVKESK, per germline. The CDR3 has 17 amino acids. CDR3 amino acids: CASSQIMGPFMNTEAFF. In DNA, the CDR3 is TGTGCCAGCAGCCAGATAATGGGGCCGTTCATGAACACTGAAGCTTTCTTT.

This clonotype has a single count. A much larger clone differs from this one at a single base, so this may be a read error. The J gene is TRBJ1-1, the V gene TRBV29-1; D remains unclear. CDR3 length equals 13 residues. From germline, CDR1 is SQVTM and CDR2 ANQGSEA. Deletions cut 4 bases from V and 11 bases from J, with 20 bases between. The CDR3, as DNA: TGCAGCGTTGTCCGGGCTTGGGAAGTTAGGGCTTTCTTT. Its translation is CSVVRAWEVRAFF.